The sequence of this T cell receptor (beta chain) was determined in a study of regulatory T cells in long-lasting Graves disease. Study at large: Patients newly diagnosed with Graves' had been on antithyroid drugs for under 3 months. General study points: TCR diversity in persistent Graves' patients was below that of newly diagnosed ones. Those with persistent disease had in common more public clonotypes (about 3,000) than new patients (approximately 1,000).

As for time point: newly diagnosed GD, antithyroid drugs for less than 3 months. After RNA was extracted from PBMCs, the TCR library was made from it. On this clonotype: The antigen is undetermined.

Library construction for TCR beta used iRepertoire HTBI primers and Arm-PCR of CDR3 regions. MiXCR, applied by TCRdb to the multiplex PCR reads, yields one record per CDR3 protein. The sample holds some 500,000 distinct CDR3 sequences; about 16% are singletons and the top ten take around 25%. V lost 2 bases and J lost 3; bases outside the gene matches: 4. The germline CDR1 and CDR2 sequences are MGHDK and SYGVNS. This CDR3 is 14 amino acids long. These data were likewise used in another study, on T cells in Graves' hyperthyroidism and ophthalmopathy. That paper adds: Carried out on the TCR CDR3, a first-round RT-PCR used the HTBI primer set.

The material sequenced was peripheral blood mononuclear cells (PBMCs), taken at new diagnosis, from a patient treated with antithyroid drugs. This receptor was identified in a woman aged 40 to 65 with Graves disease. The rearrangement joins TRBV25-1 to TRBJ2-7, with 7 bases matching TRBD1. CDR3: CASSEAGGFYEQYF. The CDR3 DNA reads TGTGCCAGCAGTGAAGCAGGGGGATTCTACGAGCAGTACTTC.